This TCR beta chain is drawn from a study of blood T cell repertoires in COVID-19 (TCRdb year 2020). Concerning the study at large: The collaborator samples originated in the United States, Italy and Spain and spanned the acute and convalescent phases of COVID-19. The material from the prospective study consisted of cDNA or gDNA derived from T cells, B-cell-depleted T cells, or PBMCs. Subjects who had been exposed to COVID-19, were actively infected with it, or had recovered from it provided the deeply sampled blood TCRbeta repertoires that made up the dataset. The repertoires were made available in a free public database intended to serve as a resource for research on the immune response to SARS-CoV-2. Samples came from the ongoing ImmuneRACE study (first 160 participants) plus 1,254 subjects from 6 global collaborators. Sample metadata almost always included a de-identified subject ID, COVID-19 status, age in years and sex. Where available, HLA class I and class II types were obtained from metadata supplied by the sample provider rather than from assay-based typing.

Results and caveats for the whole study, not just this receptor: The amount of clinical and demographic metadata varied by source and participant and was provided uncurated.

Counted from cysteine to phenylalanine, this CDR3 has 12 amino acids. The sequence is cut down to CDR3 DNA, 36 bases in frame from base 1. V drops 7 bases and J drops 5 bases, leaving 11 bases in between. From a lookup of the germline V gene (reference sequence), CDR1 and CDR2 are LGHDT and YNNKEL. The collaborating institutions used their own protocols to collect whole blood in K2EDTA tubes. Collaborator samples were shipped for TCRbeta analysis as frozen whole blood, isolated PBMCs, or DNA extracted from either sample type. TCRbeta CDR3 regions were amplified from genomic DNA using the immunoSEQ Assay, a bias-controlled multiplex PCR. In the paper's pipeline: Within the assay, amplification of reference gene primers was used to estimate how many nucleated cells each sample contained. To quantify the absolute abundance of each unique TCRbeta CDR3 rearrangement, sequence reads were collapsed and filtered. Productive Simpson clonality was computed per sample as the square root of Simpson's diversity index over productive rearrangements. Imported from immuneACCESS, the table was reduced by TCRdb to in-frame sequences with V and J called. These copies leave out some clones; in studies compared against another copy, an unresolved V gene accounts for under half, and the cause of the remainder is not known. The DNA gave D and trimming, while V, J and clone size come from that table. The sample profile shows about 89,000 clones; over 90% of them were found once. Of the sample, approximately 4.3% falls within the top ten clones.

Of note for this clone: It has no known antigen specificity. Within one base of it there is no much larger clone, and no base qualities were kept.

The clonotype comes from a human donor with active COVID-19. The donor label of this sample is uncertain. The chain joins TRBV3-1 (or the pseudogene TRBV3-2) to TRBJ1-1; the D gene assignment is ambiguous. Sequences were obtained from peripheral blood. The nucleotide sequence reads TGTGCCAGCACCTTGACCGGGACTGAAGCTTTCTTT. Its protein is CASTLTGTEAFF.